This note documents a single TCR beta chain sequence. The data were produced by immunoSEQ multiplex PCR, yet TCRdb's version contains in-frame clones alone and is incomplete. In the table there are over 100,000 clones, over 75% of which are singletons. CDR1 and CDR2 (germline): MNHEY, SVGEGT. V was trimmed by 2 bases and J by 2 bases, leaving 19 bases between them. CDR3 length equals 17 residues. The data belong to a study of T cell responses to AZD1222 COVID-19 vaccine. V is TRBV6-2 or TRBV6-3 and J is TRBJ2-7; D may be TRBD2 (6 bases). Sequenced here: peripheral blood, sampled on day 0 of AZD1222 vaccination. This receptor was taken from an adult in good health. In DNA, the CDR3 is TGTGCCAGCAGTTACGCCGAGGAGGGGAGTTCTCCCTACGAGCAGTACTTC. Protein: CASSYAEEGSSPYEQYF.